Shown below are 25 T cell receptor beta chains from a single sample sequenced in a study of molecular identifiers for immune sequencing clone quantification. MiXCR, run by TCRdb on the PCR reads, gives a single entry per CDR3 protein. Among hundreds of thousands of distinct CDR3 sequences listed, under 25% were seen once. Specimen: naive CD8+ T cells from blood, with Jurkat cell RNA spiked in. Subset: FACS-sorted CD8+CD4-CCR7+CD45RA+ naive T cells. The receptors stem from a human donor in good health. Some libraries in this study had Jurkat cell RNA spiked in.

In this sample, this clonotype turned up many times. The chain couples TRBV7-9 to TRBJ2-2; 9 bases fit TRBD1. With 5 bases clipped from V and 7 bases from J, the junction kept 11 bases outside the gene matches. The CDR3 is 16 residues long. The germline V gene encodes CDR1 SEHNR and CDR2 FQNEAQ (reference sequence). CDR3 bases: TGTGCCAGCAGCGGACCGGGACAGGGTTTGTTCGGGGAGCTGTTTTTT. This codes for CASSGPGQGLFGELFF.

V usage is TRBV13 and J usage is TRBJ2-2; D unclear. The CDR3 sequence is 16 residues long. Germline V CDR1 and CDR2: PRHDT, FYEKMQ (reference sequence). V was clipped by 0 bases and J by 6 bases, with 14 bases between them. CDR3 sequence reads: CASSLGLTRTAGELFF. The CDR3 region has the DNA TGTGCCAGCAGCTTAGGCTTAACGAGAACGGCCGGGGAGCTGTTTTTT.

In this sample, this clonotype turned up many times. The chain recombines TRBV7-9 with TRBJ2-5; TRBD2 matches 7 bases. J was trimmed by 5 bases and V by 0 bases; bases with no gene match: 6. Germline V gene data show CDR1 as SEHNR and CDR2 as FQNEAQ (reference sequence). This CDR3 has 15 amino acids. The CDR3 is CASSLAILASETQYF. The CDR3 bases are TGTGCCAGCAGCTTAGCGATACTAGCGTCGGAGACCCAGTACTTC.

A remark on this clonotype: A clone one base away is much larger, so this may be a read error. The CDR3 coding sequence is TGCGCCAGCAGCTCAGGAGATACAGGGTACGAGCAGTACTTC. Its protein product is CASSSGDTGYEQYF. The chain recombines TRBV5-1 with TRBJ2-7; a possible D gene is TRBD1 (6 bases). The germline CDR1 and CDR2 sequences are SGHRS and YFSETQ. V lost 3 bases to trimming and J lost 4 bases, with 14 bases between them. The CDR3 has 14 amino acids.

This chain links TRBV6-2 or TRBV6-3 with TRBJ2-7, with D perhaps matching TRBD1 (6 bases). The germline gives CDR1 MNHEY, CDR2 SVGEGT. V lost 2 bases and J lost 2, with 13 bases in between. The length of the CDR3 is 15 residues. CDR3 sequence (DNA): TGTGCCAGCAGTTACCACGCAGGGGACGCCTACGAGCAGTACTTC. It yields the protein CASSYHAGDAYEQYF.

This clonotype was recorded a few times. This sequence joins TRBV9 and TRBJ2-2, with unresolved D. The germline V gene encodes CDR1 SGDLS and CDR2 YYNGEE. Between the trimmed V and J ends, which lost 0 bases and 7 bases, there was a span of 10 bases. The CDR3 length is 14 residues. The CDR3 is CASSVELSDGELFF. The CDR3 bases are TGTGCCAGCAGCGTAGAGCTCTCGGACGGGGAGCTGTTTTTT. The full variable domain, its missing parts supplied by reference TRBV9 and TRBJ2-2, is DSGVTQTPKHLITATGQRVTLRCSPRSGDLSVYWYQQSLDQGLQFLIQYYNGEERAKGNILERFSAQQFPDLHSELNLSSLELGDSALYFCASSVELSDGELFFGEGSRLTVL.

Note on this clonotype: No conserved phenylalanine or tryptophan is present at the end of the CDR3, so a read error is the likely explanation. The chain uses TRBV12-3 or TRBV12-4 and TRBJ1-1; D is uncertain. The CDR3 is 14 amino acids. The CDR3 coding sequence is TGTGCCAGCAGTCACGGAAACATGAACACAGAAGCTTTCCTT. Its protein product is CASSHGNMNTEAFL.

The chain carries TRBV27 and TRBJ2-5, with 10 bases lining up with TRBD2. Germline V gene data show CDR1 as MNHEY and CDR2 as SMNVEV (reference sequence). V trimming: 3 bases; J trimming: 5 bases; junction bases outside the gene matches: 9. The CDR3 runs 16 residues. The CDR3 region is CASSFLVAGGRETQYF. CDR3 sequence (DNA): TGTGCCAGCAGTTTTCTGGTAGCGGGGGGCCGTGAGACCCAGTACTTC.

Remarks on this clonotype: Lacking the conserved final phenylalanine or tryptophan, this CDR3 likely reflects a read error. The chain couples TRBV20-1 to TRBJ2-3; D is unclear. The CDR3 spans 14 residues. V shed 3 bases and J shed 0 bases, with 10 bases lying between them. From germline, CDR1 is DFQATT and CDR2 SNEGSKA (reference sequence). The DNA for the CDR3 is TGCAGTGCTAGGTTACCTCATAGCACAGATACGCAGTATTTA. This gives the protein CSARLPHSTDTQYL.

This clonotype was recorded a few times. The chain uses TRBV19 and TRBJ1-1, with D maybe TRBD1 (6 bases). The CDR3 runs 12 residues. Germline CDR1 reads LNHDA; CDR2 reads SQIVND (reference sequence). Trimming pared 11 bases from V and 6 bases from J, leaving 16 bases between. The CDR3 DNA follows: TGTGCCCTCAGGGGCCCCGGCCCTGAAGCTTTCTTT. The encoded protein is CALRGPGPEAFF.

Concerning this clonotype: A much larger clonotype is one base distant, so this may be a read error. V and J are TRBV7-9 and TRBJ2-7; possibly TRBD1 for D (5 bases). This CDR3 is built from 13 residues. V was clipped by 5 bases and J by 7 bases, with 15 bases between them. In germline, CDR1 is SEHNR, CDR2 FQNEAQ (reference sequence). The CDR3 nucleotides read TGTGCCAGCAGCCCCACAAGGGGATGGGAGCAGTACTTC. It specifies CASSPTRGWEQYF.

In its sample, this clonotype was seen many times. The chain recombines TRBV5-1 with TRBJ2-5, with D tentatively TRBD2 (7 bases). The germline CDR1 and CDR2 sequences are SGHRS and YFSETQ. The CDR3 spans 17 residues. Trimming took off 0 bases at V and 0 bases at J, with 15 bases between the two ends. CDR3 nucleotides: TGCGCCAGCAGCTTGGAGTCGGCGGGGGCGTACCAAGAGACCCAGTACTTC. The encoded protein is CASSLESAGAYQETQYF.

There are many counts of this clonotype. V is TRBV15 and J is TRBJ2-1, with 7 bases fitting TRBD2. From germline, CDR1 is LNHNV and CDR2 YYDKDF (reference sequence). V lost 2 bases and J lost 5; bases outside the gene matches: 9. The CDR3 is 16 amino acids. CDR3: CATSRPTGLGDNEQFF. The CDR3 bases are TGTGCCACCAGCAGACCCACCGGACTAGGAGACAATGAGCAGTTCTTC.

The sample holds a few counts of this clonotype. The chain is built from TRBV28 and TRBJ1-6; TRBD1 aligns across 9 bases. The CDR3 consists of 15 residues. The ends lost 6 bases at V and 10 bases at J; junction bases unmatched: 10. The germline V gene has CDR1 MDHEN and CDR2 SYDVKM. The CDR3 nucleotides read TGTGCCAGCAGGGGGACAGGGTTCTTACGCTCACCCCTCCACTTT. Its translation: CASRGTGFLRSPLHF.

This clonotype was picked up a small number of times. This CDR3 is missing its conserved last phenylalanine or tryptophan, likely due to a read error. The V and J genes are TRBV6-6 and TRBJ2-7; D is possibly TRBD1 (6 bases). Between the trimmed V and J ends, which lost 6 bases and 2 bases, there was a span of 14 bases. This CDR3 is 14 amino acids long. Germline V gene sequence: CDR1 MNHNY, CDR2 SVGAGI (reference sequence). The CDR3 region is CASSATGLTYEQYS. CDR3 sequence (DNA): TGTGCCAGCAGCGCGACAGGCCTAACCTACGAGCAGTACTCC.

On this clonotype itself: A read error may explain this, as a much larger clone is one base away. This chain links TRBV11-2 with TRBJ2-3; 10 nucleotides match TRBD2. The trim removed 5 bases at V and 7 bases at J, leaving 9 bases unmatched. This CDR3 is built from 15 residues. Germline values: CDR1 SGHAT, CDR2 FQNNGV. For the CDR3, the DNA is TGTGCCAGCAGCGAGGGGCCTAGCGGGAGAAATACGCAGTATTTT. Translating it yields CASSEGPSGRNTQYF.

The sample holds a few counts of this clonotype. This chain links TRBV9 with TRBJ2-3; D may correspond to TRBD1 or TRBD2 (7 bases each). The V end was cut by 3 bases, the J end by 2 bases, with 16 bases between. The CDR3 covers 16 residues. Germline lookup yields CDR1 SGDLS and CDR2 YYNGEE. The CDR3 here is CASSEGGGGFTDTQYF. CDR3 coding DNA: TGTGCCAGCAGCGAGGGGGGAGGGGGCTTCACAGATACGCAGTATTTT.

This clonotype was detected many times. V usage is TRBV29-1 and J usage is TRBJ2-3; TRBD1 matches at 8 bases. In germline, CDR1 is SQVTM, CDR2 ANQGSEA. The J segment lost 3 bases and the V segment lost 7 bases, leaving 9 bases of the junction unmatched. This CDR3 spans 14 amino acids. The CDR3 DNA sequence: TGCAGCGGAGTAGGACAGGGTTGGACAGATACGCAGTATTTT. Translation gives CSGVGQGWTDTQYF.

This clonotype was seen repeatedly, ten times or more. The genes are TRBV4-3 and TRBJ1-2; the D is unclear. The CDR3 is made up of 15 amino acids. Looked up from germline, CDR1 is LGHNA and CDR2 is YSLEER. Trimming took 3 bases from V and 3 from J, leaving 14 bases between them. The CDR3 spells CASSQLIHPHYGYTF. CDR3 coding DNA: TGCGCCAGCAGCCAGCTAATCCACCCCCACTATGGCTACACCTTC.

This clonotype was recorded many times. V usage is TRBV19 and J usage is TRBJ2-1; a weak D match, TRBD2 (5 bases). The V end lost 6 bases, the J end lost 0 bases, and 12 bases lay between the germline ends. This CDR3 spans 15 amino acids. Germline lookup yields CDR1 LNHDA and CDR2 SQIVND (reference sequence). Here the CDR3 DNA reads TGTGCCAGTAGGCCGGGAACCCGCTCCTACAATGAGCAGTTCTTC. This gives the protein CASRPGTRSYNEQFF. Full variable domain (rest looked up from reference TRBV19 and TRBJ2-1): DGGITQSPKYLFRKEGQNVTLSCEQNLNHDAMYWYRQDPGQGLRLIYYSQIVNDFQKGDIAEGYSVSREKKESFPLTVTSAQKNPTAFYLCASRPGTRSYNEQFFGPGTRLTVL.

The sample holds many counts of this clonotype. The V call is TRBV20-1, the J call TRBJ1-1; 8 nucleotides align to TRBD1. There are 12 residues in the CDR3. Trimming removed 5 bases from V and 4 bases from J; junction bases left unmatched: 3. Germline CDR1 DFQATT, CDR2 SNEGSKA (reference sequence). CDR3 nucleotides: TGCAGTGCTGATACAGGGGGCACTGAAGCTTTCTTT. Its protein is CSADTGGTEAFF.

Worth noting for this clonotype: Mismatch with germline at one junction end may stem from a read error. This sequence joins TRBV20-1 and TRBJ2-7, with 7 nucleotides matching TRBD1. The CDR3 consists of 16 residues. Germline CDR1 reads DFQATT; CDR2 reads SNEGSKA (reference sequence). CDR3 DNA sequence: TGCAGTGCTAGAGGAGAACAGGGGTATGCCCTGCTCGAGCAGCACTTC. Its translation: CSARGEQGYALLEQHF.

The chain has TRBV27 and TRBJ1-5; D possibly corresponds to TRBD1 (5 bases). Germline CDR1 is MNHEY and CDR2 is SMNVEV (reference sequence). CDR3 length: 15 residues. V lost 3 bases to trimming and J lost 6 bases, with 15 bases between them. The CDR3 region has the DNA TGTGCCAGCAGTTTGATGGGACGTACAGGTCAGCCCCAGCATTTT. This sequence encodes CASSLMGRTGQPQHF.

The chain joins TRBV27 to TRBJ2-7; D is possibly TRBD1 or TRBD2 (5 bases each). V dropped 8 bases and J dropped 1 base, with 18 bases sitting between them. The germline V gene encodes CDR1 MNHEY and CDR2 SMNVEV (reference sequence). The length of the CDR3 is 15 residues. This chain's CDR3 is CASAVAGTGSYEQYF. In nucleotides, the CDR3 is TGTGCCAGCGCGGTCGCCGGGACCGGGTCCTACGAGCAGTACTTC.

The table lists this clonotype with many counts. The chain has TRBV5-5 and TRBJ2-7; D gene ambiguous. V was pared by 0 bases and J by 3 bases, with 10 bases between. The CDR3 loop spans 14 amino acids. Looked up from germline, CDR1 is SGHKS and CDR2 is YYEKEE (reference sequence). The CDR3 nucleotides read TGTGCCAGCAGCTTGGCGTTTGGGGACTACGAGCAGTACTTC. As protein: CASSLAFGDYEQYF.